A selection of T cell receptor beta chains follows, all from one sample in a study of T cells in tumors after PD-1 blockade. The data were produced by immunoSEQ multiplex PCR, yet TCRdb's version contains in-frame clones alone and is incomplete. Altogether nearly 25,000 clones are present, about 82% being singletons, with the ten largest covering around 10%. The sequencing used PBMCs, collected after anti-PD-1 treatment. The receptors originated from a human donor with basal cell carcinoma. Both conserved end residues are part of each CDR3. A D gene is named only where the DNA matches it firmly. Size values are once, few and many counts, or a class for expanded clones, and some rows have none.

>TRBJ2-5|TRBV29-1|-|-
CSVEQGLGETQYF
TGCAGCGTTGAACAAGGCTTGGGCGAGACCCAGTACTTC
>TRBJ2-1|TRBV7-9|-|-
CASSSLSYNEQFF
TGTGCCAGCAGCTCATTGTCCTACAATGAGCAGTTCTTC
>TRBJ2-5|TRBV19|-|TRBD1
CASSPRRAGGIETQYF
TGTGCCAGTAGTCCCAGGCGGGCAGGGGGCATAGAGACCCAGTACTTC
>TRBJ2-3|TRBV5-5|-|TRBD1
CASSLKGQGVTSTDTQYF
TGTGCCAGCAGCTTAAAGGGACAGGGGGTAACTAGCACAGATACGCAGTATTTT
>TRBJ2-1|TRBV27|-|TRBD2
CASSLRTSGGSNEQFF
TGTGCCAGCAGTTTACGGACTAGCGGGGGGTCCAATGAGCAGTTCTTC
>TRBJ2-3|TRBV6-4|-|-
CASSDSGGGADTQYF
TGTGCCAGCAGTGACTCGGGAGGGGGCGCAGATACGCAGTATTTT
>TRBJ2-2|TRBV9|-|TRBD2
CASSAGGNTGELFF
TGTGCCAGCAGCGCGGGGGGGAACACCGGGGAGCTGTTTTTT
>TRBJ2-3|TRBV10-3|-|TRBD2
CAISPTLTSGGTDTQYF
TGTGCCATCAGTCCAACCCTGACTAGCGGGGGCACAGATACGCAGTATTTT
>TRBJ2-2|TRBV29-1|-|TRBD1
CSASGGYTGELFF
TGCAGCGCCTCAGGGGGCTACACCGGGGAGCTGTTTTTT
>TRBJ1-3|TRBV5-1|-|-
CASSYAGSGNTIYF
TGCGCCAGCAGCTACGCAGGGAGTGGAAACACCATATATTTT
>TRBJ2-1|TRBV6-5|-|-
CASSPGGSSYNEQFF
TGTGCCAGCAGCCCCGGGGGCAGCTCCTACAATGAGCAGTTCTTC
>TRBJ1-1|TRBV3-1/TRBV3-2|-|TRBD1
CASRERQGGTEAFF
TGTGCCAGCAGAGAACGACAGGGGGGGACTGAAGCTTTCTTT
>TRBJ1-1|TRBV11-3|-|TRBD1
CASSLGGQGSTEAFF
TGTGCCAGCAGCTTAGGTGGACAGGGTAGCACTGAAGCTTTCTTT
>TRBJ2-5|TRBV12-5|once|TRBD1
CASGPGQAEQETQYF
TGTGCTAGTGGCCCTGGACAGGCGGAACAGGAGACCCAGTACTTC
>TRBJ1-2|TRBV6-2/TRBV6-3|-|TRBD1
CASSYRTGVSYGYTF
TGTGCCAGCAGTTACCGGACAGGGGTTAGCTATGGCTACACCTTC
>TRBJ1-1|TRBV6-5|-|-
CASRRDPSQAAFF
TGTGCCAGCAGACGGGATCCTTCTCAAGCCGCTTTCTTT
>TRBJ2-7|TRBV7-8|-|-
CASSMLEASYPYEQYF
TGTGCCAGCAGCATGCTAGAGGCTAGCTACCCCTACGAGCAGTACTTC
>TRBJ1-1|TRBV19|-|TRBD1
CASTPPGQGAGTEAFF
TGTGCCAGTACTCCCCCGGGACAGGGGGCGGGGACTGAAGCTTTCTTT
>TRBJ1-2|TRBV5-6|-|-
CASSLRTNRNYGYTF
TGTGCCAGCAGCTTGAGGACGAACCGAAACTATGGCTACACCTTC
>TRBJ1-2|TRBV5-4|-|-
CASSPQPTVRNYGYTF
TGTGCCAGCAGCCCCCAGCCGACAGTCAGAAACTATGGCTACACCTTC
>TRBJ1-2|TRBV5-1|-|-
CASSTDPGGYTF
TGCGCCAGCAGCACGGACCCGGGGGGCTACACCTTC
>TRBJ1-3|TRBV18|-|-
CASSQGPGNTIYF
TGTGCCAGCTCACAAGGGCCTGGAAACACCATATATTTT
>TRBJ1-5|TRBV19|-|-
CASSIPSSGYDQPQHF
TGTGCCAGTAGTATCCCTTCCTCAGGGTACGATCAGCCCCAGCATTTT
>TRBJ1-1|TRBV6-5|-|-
CASHAGTEAFF
TGTGCCAGCCATGCGGGGACTGAAGCTTTCTTT
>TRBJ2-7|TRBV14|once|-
CASSHQRTSLSGEQYF
TGTGCCAGCAGCCATCAACGCACGTCGCTTTCGGGAGAGCAGTACTTC
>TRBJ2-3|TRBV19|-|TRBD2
CASSITGLAGGPDTQYF
TGTGCCAGTAGTATCACCGGACTAGCGGGGGGCCCAGATACGCAGTATTTT
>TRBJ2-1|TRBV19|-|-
CASSISSDIYNEQFF
TGTGCCAGTAGTATATCGTCGGACATCTACAATGAGCAGTTCTTC
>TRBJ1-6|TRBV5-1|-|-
CASSLAGTGNSPLHF
TGCGCCAGCAGCTTGGCTGGTACAGGGAATTCACCCCTCCACTTT
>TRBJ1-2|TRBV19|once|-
CASTTLGVGYGYTF
TGTGCCAGTACCACATTGGGGGTTGGATATGGCTACACCTTC
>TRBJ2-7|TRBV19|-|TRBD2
CASSMRAGRDYEQYF
TGTGCCAGTAGTATGAGGGCCGGGAGGGATTACGAGCAGTACTTC
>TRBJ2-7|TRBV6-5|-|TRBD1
CASRIQQGYEQYF
TGTGCCAGCAGGATTCAACAGGGGTACGAGCAGTACTTC